This TCR beta chain was observed in a study of tumor and adjacent non-tumor tissue in lung cancer (dated by TCRdb to between 2017 and 2018). Notes on the research overall: By cancer type, the cohort comprised eleven to twelve adenocarcinoma patients, a couple of squamous cell carcinoma patients and 1 small cell lung cancer patient. Ages among the approximately 15 patients ranged from about 31 to 80 years, there were roughly 10 men and 5 women, and disease was at TNM stage I to III. Sequencing generated a total of more than 100 million productive TCRbeta reads, averaging roughly 3.9 million reads per sample. The study compared bulk TCRbeta repertoires between lung tumor tissue and matched distant non-tumor lung tissue from over twelve lung cancer patients. TCRbeta CDR3 sequencing was performed on thirty paired specimens, with one tumor sample and one normal lung sample collected per patient. What the study reported, not specific to this receptor: Tumor tissue showed significantly greater TCR diversity (inverse Simpson) than normal lung tissue (approximately 400 vs 170, P = 0.0075, Mann-Whitney U test). Only about 15 patients were in the cohort, and the authors stated that larger samples and more detailed clinical data are needed. Because peripheral blood was not sequenced, the blood TCRbeta repertoires of the lung cancer patients in the study went unexamined. Younger patients had significantly higher TCR diversity, and higher tumor TCR diversity was associated with shorter overall and disease-free survival. The top 100 clones accounted for a significantly larger cumulative portion of the repertoire in normal lung than in tumor tissue. The methods do not name the sequencing platform or mention unique molecular identifiers.

RNA was isolated from bulk unsorted tissue, and RNA quality was assessed with a NanoDrop ND-1000 and an Agilent 2100. For the normal lung samples, distant non-tumor tissue was collected more than 3 cm away from the tumor edge. The donors were newly diagnosed lung cancer patients admitted for thoracic surgery in China from August to November 2014 who had not received prior chemotherapy. Patients who had received previous radiotherapy or chemotherapy, or who had another concurrent cancer, were excluded from the study. Pieces of surgical tissue measuring 1-2 cm3 were kept in RNAlater solution and stored at -80 degrees C until use. Libraries came from multiplex PCR. Sequenced on an Illumina HiSeq 2500. Following protocols modified from ARM-PCR, the researchers constructed TCRbeta libraries through three rounds of nested PCR with primers (Table S4). PCR products of 200-500 bp were gel-excised and purified with the QIAquick gel extraction kit before sequencing. The paper's processing steps were these. Reads were cleaned with Trimmomatic, merged with FLASH into complete CDR3 sequences, and assigned to V(D)J germline segments with MiTCR. VDJtools was used to compute clonal diversity as the inverse Simpson's index. Productive reads were defined as in-frame sequences without a premature stop codon. TCRdb trimmed public reads at Q25 via fastp, called clones via MiXCR and kept in-frame beta chains. Every CDR3 protein is listed once, alongside the most common genes and DNA of its rows. TCRdb's processing, not the authors', yielded these V and J calls. This sample is represented by some 100,000 distinct CDR3 sequences; approximately 65% of them were singletons. The ten largest clones add up to approximately 18% of the sample.

The germline V gene provides CDR1 SQVTM and CDR2 ANQGSEA. Inclusive of the bounding cysteine and phenylalanine, the CDR3 is 13 residues long. Only CDR3 DNA is held: 39 bases, read in frame from base 1. Trimming takes 3 bases from V and 7 bases from J, and the germline ends sit 10 bases apart. Concerning this clonotype itself: What this receptor recognizes is not known. No clone much larger than this one lies a single base away; base qualities are absent.

Here the chain combines TRBV29-1 and TRBJ2-6, with the identity of the D gene unclear. The receptor comes from a man aged 25-45 years with non-small cell lung cancer. The sequenced material came from distant non-tumor lung tissue. In nucleotide form, the sequence is TGCAGCGTTGATTACCATGGAGCCAACGTCCTGACTTTC. This translates into CSVDYHGANVLTF.